This T cell receptor beta chain was recorded in a study of T-cell reconstitution after alpha-beta-depleted transplantation in children. Germline V gene lookup returns CDR1 MDHEN and CDR2 SYDVKM. CDR3 length equals 12 residues. Trimming cost V 5 bases and J 7 bases, with 9 bases left between them. Preparation of the TCRbeta library involved a method that used unique molecular identifiers. TCRdb called the PCR reads again in MiXCR, with one record for every CDR3 protein. The sample carries about 360,000 distinct CDR3 sequences, 10% to 15% recorded once. In this sample, this clonotype turned up a few times.

The sequencing here drew on PBMCs, taken from the stem cell graft. This sequence originates from a human donor who donated a stem cell graft to a child with Fanconi anemia. The chain carries TRBV28 and TRBJ2-1; tentatively, D is TRBD2 (5 bases). The CDR3 DNA is TGTGCCAGCAGTATCCGGGAAAATGAGCAGTTCTTC. Its protein is CASSIRENEQFF.